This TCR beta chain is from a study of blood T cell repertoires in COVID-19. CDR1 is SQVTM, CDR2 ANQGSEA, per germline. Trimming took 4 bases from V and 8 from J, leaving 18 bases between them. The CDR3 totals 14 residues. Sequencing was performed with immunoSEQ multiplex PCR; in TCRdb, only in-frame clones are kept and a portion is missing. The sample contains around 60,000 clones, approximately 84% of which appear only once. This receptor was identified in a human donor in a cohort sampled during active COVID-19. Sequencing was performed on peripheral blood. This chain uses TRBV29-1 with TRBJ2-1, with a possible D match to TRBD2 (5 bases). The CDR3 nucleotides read TGCAGCGTTGTAGGGCAGAGGGTCAACTATGAGCAGTTCTTC. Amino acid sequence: CSVVGQRVNYEQFF.